This T cell receptor (beta chain) stems from a study of CD4 T cells in relation to SARS-CoV-2 and coronaviruses. Study information: Patient ages ranged from roughly 20 to 80, median 38. Of the patients, 8 or 9 were male, 4 female, two Hispanic.

Uncultured naive and memory CD4+ T cells supplied DNA for deep TCR-beta sequencing. The repertoire was sequenced with immunoSEQ multiplex PCR; TCRdb's copy has only in-frame clones and lacks some. The profile shows tens of thousands of clones, about 90% of them singletons. Naive and memory CD4+ T cells were separated from cryopreserved PBMCs. The sequence was obtained from an adult with COVID-19. The sample consisted of naive CD4+ T cells from PBMCs. Described subset: naive CD4+ T cells isolated by negative enrichment.

For the CDR3, the DNA is TGTGCCAGCAGTCCTAGGACTAGCCCCACAGATACGCAGTATTTT. Residues: CASSPRTSPTDTQYF. This sequence joins TRBV7-3 and TRBJ2-3; TRBD2 matches 8 bases. Trimming cost V 6 bases and J 2 bases; bases outside gene matches: 7. CDR1 SGHTA and CDR2 FQGTGA come from the germline V gene. The CDR3 has 15 amino acids.